This is a list of T cell receptor beta chains from one sample in a study of blood T cell repertoires in COVID-19. The data were produced by immunoSEQ multiplex PCR, yet TCRdb's version contains in-frame clones alone and is incomplete. The sample includes approximately 170,000 clones, roughly four fifths of them seen just once. Sequencing was performed on peripheral blood. These receptors originate from a man between 65 and 85 years old who had recovered from COVID-19. Each CDR3 is given with its conserved first and last residue. D genes are given only for firm matches. Size is stated for part of the rows, as once, few or many counts, or as a class when the clone is expanded.

NA,TRBJ2-7,TRBV5-4,TRBD1,TGTGCCAGCAGCCCCGGACAGGGGACTACCCTCTACGAGCAGTACTTC,CASSPGQGTTLYEQYF
NA,TRBJ2-3,TRBV4-2,TRBD2,TGTGCCAGCAGCCAAGGGGACGGGAGGGTAGCAGATACGCAGTATTTT,CASSQGDGRVADTQYF
few,TRBJ1-1,TRBV5-4,TRBD1,TGTGCCAGCAGCCGGGACAGGGTAACTGAAGCTTTCTTT,CASSRDRVTEAFF
NA,TRBJ2-2,TRBV7-6,TRBD2,TGTGCCAGCAGCCCGAGCGGGAGAGGGGTCGGGGAGCTGTTTTTT,CASSPSGRGVGELFF
NA,TRBJ1-2,TRBV4-2,NA,TGTGCCAGCAGCCAAGGTACACCAGCTAACTATGGCTACACCTTC,CASSQGTPANYGYTF
NA,TRBJ1-2,TRBV6-6,TRBD1,TGTGCCAGCAGTTCGACAGGGAGCGATGGCTACACCTTC,CASSSTGSDGYTF
NA,TRBJ2-4,TRBV7-6,NA,TGTGCCAGCAGCCCCTGGCCAAGAGCCAAAAACATTCAGTACTTC,CASSPWPRAKNIQYF
once,TRBJ1-3,TRBV12-3/TRBV12-4,TRBD1,TGTGCCAGCAGCCGACAGGGACGTAACACCATATATTTT,CASSRQGRNTIYF
NA,TRBJ2-3,TRBV7-9,TRBD2,TGTGCCAGCAGCTCCGGACTAGCGACTAGCACAGATACGCAGTATTTT,CASSSGLATSTDTQYF
NA,TRBJ1-2,TRBV18,NA,TGTGCCAGCTCACTAGGACAGCGATTAATAGATGGCTACACCTTC,CASSLGQRLIDGYTF
NA,TRBJ1-1,TRBV7-9,NA,TGTGCCAGCAGCCCCTCCCAGGGGAGATATACTGAAGCTTTCTTT,CASSPSQGRYTEAFF
NA,TRBJ2-1,TRBV9,NA,TGTGCCAGCACCGCAGGGGACAATGAGCAGTTCTTC,CASTAGDNEQFF
NA,TRBJ2-2,TRBV7-3,NA,TGTGCCAGCAGCTTAAAGGCTAGCTGGGGCGGGGAGCTGTTTTTT,CASSLKASWGGELFF
NA,TRBJ2-5,TRBV7-9,TRBD1,TGTGCCAGCAGCTCACTACAGGGGGCACGAGAGACCCAGTACTTC,CASSSLQGARETQYF
NA,TRBJ2-1,TRBV6-5,TRBD2,TGTGCCAGCAGGGAGCGGGAGTACTACAATGAGCAGTTCTTC,CASREREYYNEQFF
NA,TRBJ2-1,TRBV28,TRBD1,TGTGCCAGCAGTCCCCCGGGACAGGGGAGTGAGCAGTTCTTC,CASSPPGQGSEQFF
NA,TRBJ1-2,TRBV6-5,TRBD1,TGTGCCAGCAAGCTAACAGGGGACTATGGCTACACCTTC,CASKLTGDYGYTF
few,TRBJ2-3,TRBV5-1,NA,TGCGCCAGCAGCCTGGGGGGCGGCACAGATACGCAGTATTTT,CASSLGGGTDTQYF
NA,TRBJ2-1,TRBV2,TRBD1,TGTGCCAGCAGTGTAAACAGGGGCGGTTACAATGAGCAGTTCTTC,CASSVNRGGYNEQFF
NA,TRBJ1-5,TRBV10-3,NA,TGTGCCATCAGTGAGTCTCAAACAGCTAATCAGCCCCAGCATTTT,CAISESQTANQPQHF
NA,TRBJ1-2,TRBV27,NA,TGTGCCAGCAGTTTAGCCCCCAGGGGAGAATATGGCTACACCTTC,CASSLAPRGEYGYTF
NA,TRBJ1-5,TRBV2,NA,TGTGCCAGCAGTTACAGGGAGGGCCAGCCCCAGCATTTT,CASSYREGQPQHF
NA,TRBJ2-1,TRBV19,TRBD2,TGTGCCAGTAGTCTTATAGCGGGAGGCCGGGTAAATGAGCAGTTCTTC,CASSLIAGGRVNEQFF
few,TRBJ2-3,TRBV6-5,TRBD2,TGTGCCAGCAGGCTAGCGGGACGCACAGATACGCAGTATTTT,CASRLAGRTDTQYF
many,TRBJ2-7,TRBV2,NA,TGTGCCAGCAGTGTTGGAGGGCCGCGCTACGAGCAGTACTTC,CASSVGGPRYEQYF
NA,TRBJ1-4,TRBV9,NA,TGTGCCAGCAGCGCTACCCCCGGGATGGAAAAACTGTTTTTT,CASSATPGMEKLFF
NA,TRBJ1-4,TRBV2,TRBD1,TGTGCCAGCACAGGGACAGATGAAAAACTGTTTTTT,CASTGTDEKLFF
NA,TRBJ2-7,TRBV30,NA,TGTGCCTGGAGTGTAAACAGGTTGTCCTACGAGCAGTACTTC,CAWSVNRLSYEQYF
NA,TRBJ2-1,TRBV4-1,TRBD1,TGCGCCAGCAGCCAAAAACCGGGACAGGGCTCCTACAATGAGCAGTTCTTC,CASSQKPGQGSYNEQFF
few,TRBJ1-6,TRBV12-3/TRBV12-4,NA,TGTGCCAGCAGTTCCTCCTATGATTCACCCCTCCACTTT,CASSSSYDSPLHF
many,TRBJ1-5,TRBV19,NA,TGTGCCAGTACCCAACCGGGACAAAGAAATCAGCCCCAGCATTTT,CASTQPGQRNQPQHF
NA,TRBJ1-2,TRBV18,TRBD1,TGTGCCAGCTCACCACCTTGGGACAGCTCTAACTATGGCTACACCTTC,CASSPPWDSSNYGYTF
NA,TRBJ2-1,TRBV9,TRBD1,TGTGCCAGCAGCGTAGCGGGAGGGGGACAGGGGGTGAATGAGCAGTTCTTC,CASSVAGGGQGVNEQFF
NA,TRBJ2-1,TRBV4-1,NA,TGCGCCAGCAGCCCCCAGACTCTCTACAATGAGCAGTTCTTC,CASSPQTLYNEQFF
NA,TRBJ1-1,TRBV7-2,TRBD1,TGTGCCAGCAGCGTAACCGGGACAGCGAACACTGAAGCTTTCTTT,CASSVTGTANTEAFF
NA,TRBJ2-1,TRBV6-4,TRBD1,TGTGCCAGCAGTGACTCGGGGATTGGGACAGGGCCTAATGAGCAGTTCTTC,CASSDSGIGTGPNEQFF
NA,TRBJ2-1,TRBV7-2,NA,TGTGCCAGCAGGAGCGCGTCCTACAATGAGCAGTTCTTC,CASRSASYNEQFF
NA,TRBJ2-1,TRBV19,TRBD2,TGTGCCAGTAGTGTCCAACTAGCGGGAGGCTTCGGTGAGCAGTTCTTC,CASSVQLAGGFGEQFF
NA,TRBJ2-1,TRBV7-9,NA,TGTGCCAGCAGCTTTACAGGGTTCGATGAGCAGTTCTTC,CASSFTGFDEQFF
NA,TRBJ1-6,TRBV7-8,TRBD1,TGTGCCAGCAGTTCTCGGGACAGCCATAATTCACCCCTCCACTTT,CASSSRDSHNSPLHF
NA,TRBJ2-1,TRBV7-2,TRBD2,TGTGCCAGCAGCTTAGCGCTAGGGCGCGGGGGGTACAATGAGCAGTTCTTC,CASSLALGRGGYNEQFF
few,TRBJ2-7,TRBV6-6,NA,TGTGCCAGCAGCCCTTACAGGGTCCAAGCGCTCTACGAGCAGTACTTC,CASSPYRVQALYEQYF
NA,TRBJ2-7,TRBV6-5,NA,TGTGCCAGCTATCGGGGAGCCGGGTACGAGCAGTACTTC,CASYRGAGYEQYF
NA,TRBJ1-3,TRBV18,TRBD1,TGTGCCAGCTCACCAGCCCTTACCTCCGGGACAGCTGGAAACACCATATATTTT,CASSPALTSGTAGNTIYF
NA,TRBJ2-3,TRBV7-3,TRBD1,TGTGCCAGCAGCGGAACAGGGGGCAAGGAAGATACGCAGTATTTT,CASSGTGGKEDTQYF
once,TRBJ2-5,TRBV11-2,NA,TGTGCCAGCAGCTTCGGAGGGCGGGAGACCCAGTACTTC,CASSFGGRETQYF
NA,TRBJ2-1,TRBV15,TRBD2,TGTGCCACCAGCACTGGGGCGGCTAGCGGGATCCATGAGCAGTTCTTC,CATSTGAASGIHEQFF
NA,TRBJ2-7,TRBV5-4,TRBD1,TGTGCCAGCAGCTTACAGGGACAGAGCTCCTACGAGCAGTACTTC,CASSLQGQSSYEQYF
NA,TRBJ2-7,TRBV7-2,TRBD1,TGTGCCAGCAGCTTGGGACAGGAGCCAGCCTACGAGCAGTACTTC,CASSLGQEPAYEQYF
NA,TRBJ2-7,TRBV3-1/TRBV3-2,NA,TGTGCCAGCAGCCAAGGTTACGGTAGCGAGCAGTACTTC,CASSQGYGSEQYF
NA,TRBJ2-1,TRBV6-1,NA,TGTGCCAGCAGTGAAGATGTCTATGAGCAGTTCTTC,CASSEDVYEQFF
few,TRBJ2-1,TRBV6-5,NA,TGTGCCAGCAGTTACTCTCAGGCTGGCTACAATGAGCAGTTCTTC,CASSYSQAGYNEQFF
NA,TRBJ2-3,TRBV6-1,NA,TGTGCCAGCAGTGATCGGTGGAGCACAGATACGCAGTATTTT,CASSDRWSTDTQYF
NA,TRBJ1-4,TRBV18,TRBD1,TGTGCCAGCTCACCGACAGGGCGAGGTGAAAAACTGTTTTTT,CASSPTGRGEKLFF
NA,TRBJ2-7,TRBV6-5,NA,TGTGCCAGCAGCCCCCGGGAGTCCTACGAGCAGTACTTC,CASSPRESYEQYF